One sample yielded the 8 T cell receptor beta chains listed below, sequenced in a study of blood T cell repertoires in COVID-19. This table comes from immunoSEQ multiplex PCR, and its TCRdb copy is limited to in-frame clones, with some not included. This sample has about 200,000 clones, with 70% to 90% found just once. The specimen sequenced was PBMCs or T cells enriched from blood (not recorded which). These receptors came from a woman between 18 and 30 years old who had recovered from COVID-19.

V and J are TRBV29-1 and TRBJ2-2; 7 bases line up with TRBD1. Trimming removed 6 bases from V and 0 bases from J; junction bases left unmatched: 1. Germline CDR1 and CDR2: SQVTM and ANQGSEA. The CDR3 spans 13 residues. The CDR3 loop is CSVGQSNTGELFF. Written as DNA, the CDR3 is TGCAGCGTGGGACAGTCGAACACCGGGGAGCTGTTTTTT.

Here the CDR3 DNA reads TGTGCCAGCTCACCAAGTTTTCTGAACAGAGAGAACACTGAAGCTTTCTTT. It encodes CASSPSFLNRENTEAFF. The chain links TRBV18 to TRBJ1-1; D is uncertain. V lost 2 bases and J lost 1, with 17 bases in between. The CDR3 has 17 residues. CDR1 and CDR2 from the germline V gene are KGHSH and LQKENI.

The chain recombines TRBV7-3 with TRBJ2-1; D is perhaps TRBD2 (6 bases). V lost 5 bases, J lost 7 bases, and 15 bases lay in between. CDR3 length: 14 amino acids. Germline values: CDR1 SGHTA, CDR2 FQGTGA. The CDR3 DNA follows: TGTGCCAGCAGCCCCCGACTAGATCGGAATGAGCAGTTCTTC. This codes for CASSPRLDRNEQFF.

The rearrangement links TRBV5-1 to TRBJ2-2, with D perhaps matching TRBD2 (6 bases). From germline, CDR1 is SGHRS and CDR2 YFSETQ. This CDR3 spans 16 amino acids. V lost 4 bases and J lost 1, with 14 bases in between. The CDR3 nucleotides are TGCGCCAGCAGCCCCCCGGGACTTCAGAACACCGGGGAGCTGTTTTTT. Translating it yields CASSPPGLQNTGELFF.

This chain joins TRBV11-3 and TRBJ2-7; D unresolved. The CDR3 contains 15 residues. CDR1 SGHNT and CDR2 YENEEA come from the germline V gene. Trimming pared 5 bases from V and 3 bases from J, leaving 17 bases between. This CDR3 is CASSPNGQKDYEQYF. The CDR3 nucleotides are TGTGCCAGCAGCCCGAATGGGCAGAAAGACTACGAGCAGTACTTC.

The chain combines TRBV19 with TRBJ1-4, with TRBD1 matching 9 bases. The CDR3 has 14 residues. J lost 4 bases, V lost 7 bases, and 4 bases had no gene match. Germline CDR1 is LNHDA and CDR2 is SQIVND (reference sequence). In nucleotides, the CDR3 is TGTGCCAGTAAGGGGACAGGGATTAATGAAAAACTGTTTTTT. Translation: CASKGTGINEKLFF.

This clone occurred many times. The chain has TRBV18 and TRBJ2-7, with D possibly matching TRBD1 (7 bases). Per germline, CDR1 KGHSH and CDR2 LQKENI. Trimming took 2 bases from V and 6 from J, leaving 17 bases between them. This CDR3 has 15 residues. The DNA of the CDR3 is TGTGCCAGCTCACCAAATCGGCAGGGGGGAAGCGAGCAGTACTTC. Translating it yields CASSPNRQGGSEQYF.

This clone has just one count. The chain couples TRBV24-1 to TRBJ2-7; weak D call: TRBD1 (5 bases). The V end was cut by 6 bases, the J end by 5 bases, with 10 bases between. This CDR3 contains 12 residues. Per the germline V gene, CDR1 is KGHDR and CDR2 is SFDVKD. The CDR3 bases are TGTGCCACCAGTTCCCAGGGCAACGAGCAGTACTTC. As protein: CATSSQGNEQYF.